The TCR beta chain described here comes from a study of shared clonotypes between healthy human individuals. Broader study findings: Genetic and exposure-history diversity was limited by the few donors.

The CDR3 contains 13 residues. V lost 4 bases and J lost 4, with 8 bases in between. The germline gives CDR1 SEHNR, CDR2 FQNEAQ (reference sequence). Libraries were prepared by immunoSEQ multiplex PCR; TCRdb keeps only in-frame clonotypes and omits some of them. The data hold 1.4 million or so clones, with approximately 98.5% observed a single time. This clone was detected only once. The antigen remains undetermined. Donors were Caucasian adults residing in Nashville, Tennessee, USA. This sequence joins TRBV7-9 and TRBJ1-3; D ambiguous. The TCR sequence derives from a man aged 30-40 years in good health. Sequenced material: naive CD4+ T cells sorted from blood. Regarding subset: CD45RA+ positively selected. CDR3 sequence reads: CASSSQGGNTIYF. CDR3 in DNA: TGTGCCAGCAGCTCCCAAGGGGGAAACACCATATATTTT.